Presented here are 14 T cell receptor beta chains from one specimen sequenced in a study of T cell clonality in common variable immunodeficiency. Findings of the study overall: Fewer deletions and N-nucleotide insertions were reportedly seen in common variable immunodeficiency TCR beta sequences.

Their antigens are not known. The assay was immunoSEQ multiplex PCR, and TCRdb's table has in-frame clones only and misses some. Sampling found about 28,000 clones, none seen once. Sequencing used peripheral blood mononuclear cells. These receptors were taken from a human donor with common variable immunodeficiency.

This clone was seen a few times. The read ends 3 residues early relative to the CDR3; the germline J gene fills the gap. The V and J genes are TRBV6-2 or TRBV6-3 and TRBJ2-1, with a weak D call TRBD2 (5 bases). The CDR3 extends over 15 amino acids. CDR1 and CDR2 (germline): MNHEY, SVGEGT. The V end lost 6 bases, the J end lost 1 base, and 13 bases lay between the germline ends. The CDR3 bases that were read are TGTGCCAGCAGCCCAGACGGGGAGTCCTACAATGAG. The encoded protein is CASSPDGESYNE. The whole CDR3 sequence reads CASSPDGESYNEQFF.

By share of the sample, this clone is medium-sized. The DNA ends 3 residues before the CDR3 does, and the rest of the CDR3 is filled in from the germline J gene. The chain combines TRBV18 with TRBJ1-1; tentative D call: TRBD1 (5 bases). Germline V gene lookup returns CDR1 KGHSH and CDR2 LQKENI. CDR3 size: 15 residues. The germline V and J ends were trimmed by 6 bases and 1 base, with 15 bases remaining between them. The CDR3 is CASSPHYGGNTEAFF. The CDR3 bases that were read are TGTGCCAGCTCGCCCCATTACGGGGGGAACACTGAA.

Worth noting for this clone: The DNA ends 3 residues before the CDR3 does, and the rest of the CDR3 is filled in from the germline J gene. This chain links TRBV11-2 with TRBJ1-1; maybe TRBD1 (6 bases). The germline V gene encodes CDR1 SGHAT and CDR2 FQNNGV. The CDR3 has 11 residues. The CDR3 DNA, read in part, is TGTGCCAGCAGAAATCAGGGGGAA. As protein: CASRNQGE. In full, the CDR3 reads CASRNQGEAFF.

This clone was seen a handful of times. The read halts 3 residues ahead of the CDR3 end, with the missing end drawn from the germline J gene. The rearrangement uses TRBV7-3 and TRBJ2-7; 8 bases line up with TRBD2. J was trimmed by 3 bases and V by 5 bases; bases with no gene match: 9. This CDR3 comprises 15 residues. Germline CDR1 reads SGHTA; CDR2 reads FQGTGA. The CDR3 region is CASSLSGGQFYEQYF. CDR3 bases read: TGTGCCAGCAGCCTCTCGGGGGGGCAGTTCTACGAG.

Turning to this clone: The CDR3 end lies 3 residues beyond the end of the read and is filled in from the germline J gene. This chain links TRBV19 with TRBJ2-5, with D unclear. The germline gives CDR1 LNHDA, CDR2 SQIVND (reference sequence). Trimming took 4 bases from V and 4 from J, leaving 10 bases between them. The CDR3 consists of 13 residues. The CDR3 DNA, read in part, is TGTGCCAGTAGTAAGGTGGGCGTAGAGACC. Protein sequence: CASSKVGVET. The entire CDR3 is CASSKVGVETQYF.

The table lists this clone with many counts. The covered CDR3 bases are TGCAGTGCTAGTTGGCAGGGGGCGGGAGATACG. Translating it yields CSASWQGAGDT. The CDR3 reads in full as CSASWQGAGDTQYF. The J gene is TRBJ2-3, the V gene TRBV20-1; 8 nucleotides align to TRBD1. Sequencing ends 3 residues short of the CDR3 end; the germline J gene provides the rest. The CDR3 totals 14 residues. The germline gives CDR1 DFQATT, CDR2 SNEGSKA (reference sequence). Trimming cost V 3 bases and J 5 bases; bases outside gene matches: 7.

Concerning this clone itself: The read falls 3 residues short of the CDR3 end, and the missing part is taken from the germline J gene. This chain joins TRBV7-3 and TRBJ1-5; D perhaps matches TRBD1 (6 bases). The CDR3 length is 13 residues. CDR1 and CDR2 from the germline V gene are SGHTA and FQGTGA. V lost 5 bases and J 7 bases, leaving 12 bases between the germline ends. CDR3 sequence reads: CASSPTGNQPQHF. The DNA read from the CDR3 is TGTGCCAGCAGCCCAACAGGGAACCAGCCC.

There are a few counts of this clone. CDR3 amino acids: CASSESETQYF. The CDR3 DNA, read in part, is TGTGCCAGCAGTGAATCGGAGACC. This chain joins TRBV2 and TRBJ2-5; no reliable D call. The missing CDR3 end, 3 residues past where the read stops, is filled in from the germline J gene. The V and J ends lost 2 bases and 5 bases respectively, with 3 bases between them. CDR1 and CDR2 from the germline V gene are SNHLY and FYNNEI. The CDR3 is 11 residues long.

This clone was counted only a few times. The read ends 3 residues early relative to the CDR3; the germline J gene fills the gap. This chain connects TRBV6-2 or TRBV6-3 to TRBJ2-5, with 10 nucleotides matching TRBD2. V lost 3 bases and J lost 4; bases outside the gene matches: 5. Germline V gene lookup returns CDR1 MNHEY and CDR2 SVGEGT. CDR3 length: 15 amino acids. The sequenced part of the CDR3 DNA is TGTGCCAGCAGTTATCAGCGGGGGGGCCGAGAGACC. Translating gives CASSYQRGGRET. The full CDR3 reads CASSYQRGGRETQYF.

As concerns this clone: From the germline J gene comes the end of the CDR3, since the read stops 3 residues before it. The chain links TRBV19 to TRBJ2-5; 15 bases fit TRBD2. The V segment lost 5 bases and the J segment 5 bases; nucleotides outside the gene matches: 9. The CDR3 is made up of 17 amino acids. Germline lookup yields CDR1 LNHDA and CDR2 SQIVND (reference sequence). The CDR3 sequence: CASSLGLAGGLLETQYF. The DNA read from the CDR3 is TGTGCCAGTAGTCTGGGACTAGCGGGGGGTCTGTTGGAGACC.

With respect to this clone: The read ends 3 residues early relative to the CDR3; the germline J gene fills the gap. The chain joins TRBV20-1 to TRBJ2-5; 8 nucleotides agree with TRBD2. Per the germline V gene, CDR1 is DFQATT and CDR2 is SNEGSKA (reference sequence). The length of the CDR3 is 13 residues. J lost 2 bases, V lost 5 bases, and 4 bases had no gene match. The CDR3 DNA, read in part, is TGCAGTGCTTTGGGACTAGTACAAGAGACC. This gives the protein CSALGLVQET. The entire CDR3 protein is CSALGLVQETQYF.

This clone was detected a few times. The read ends 3 residues early relative to the CDR3; the germline J gene fills the gap. The chain couples TRBV19 to TRBJ2-7; TRBD1 is a possible D gene (5 bases). Germline V gene lookup returns CDR1 LNHDA and CDR2 SQIVND (reference sequence). The CDR3 length is 14 residues. V dropped 1 base and J dropped 2 bases, with 9 bases sitting between them. The covered CDR3 bases are TGTGCCAGTAGTATAGTGCAGGGCCCCTACGAG. It yields the protein CASSIVQGPYE. The CDR3 reads in full as CASSIVQGPYEQYF.

In this sample, this clone turned up a few times. Partial CDR3 DNA: TGTGCCAGTAGTTGGGGCAATTCACCC. The encoded protein is CASSWGNSP. The CDR3 as a whole reads CASSWGNSPLHF. The chain links TRBV19 to TRBJ1-6, with TRBD1 as a possible D gene (5 bases). The sequence runs out 3 residues before the end of the CDR3; the remainder is reconstructed from the germline J gene. The germline V and J ends were trimmed by 5 bases and 7 bases, with 6 bases remaining between them. CDR3 length equals 12 residues. Germline loops: CDR1 LNHDA, CDR2 SQIVND (reference sequence).

This clone was picked up a small number of times. The read halts 3 residues ahead of the CDR3 end, with the missing end drawn from the germline J gene. V usage is TRBV13 and J usage is TRBJ1-1, with TRBD1 matching 9 bases. CDR3 size: 14 residues. Germline lookup yields CDR1 PRHDT and CDR2 FYEKMQ (reference sequence). The J segment lost 5 bases and the V segment lost 8 bases, leaving 9 bases of the junction unmatched. Incomplete CDR3 DNA: TGTGCCAGCCTGACAGGGGGTCGTTGGACTGAA. This sequence encodes CASLTGGRWTE. The entire CDR3 is CASLTGGRWTEAFF.